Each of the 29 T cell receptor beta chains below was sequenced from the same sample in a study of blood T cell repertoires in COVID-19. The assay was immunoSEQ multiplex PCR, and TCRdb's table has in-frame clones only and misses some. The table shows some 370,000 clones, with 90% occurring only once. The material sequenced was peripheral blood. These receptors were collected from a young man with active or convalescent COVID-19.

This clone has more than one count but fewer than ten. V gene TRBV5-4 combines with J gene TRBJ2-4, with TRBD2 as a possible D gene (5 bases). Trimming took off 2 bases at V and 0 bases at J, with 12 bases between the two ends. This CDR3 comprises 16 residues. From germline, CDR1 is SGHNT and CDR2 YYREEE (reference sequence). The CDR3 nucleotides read TGTGCCAGCAGCTTACCTTCTAGCTTAGCCAAAAACATTCAGTACTTC. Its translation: CASSLPSSLAKNIQYF.

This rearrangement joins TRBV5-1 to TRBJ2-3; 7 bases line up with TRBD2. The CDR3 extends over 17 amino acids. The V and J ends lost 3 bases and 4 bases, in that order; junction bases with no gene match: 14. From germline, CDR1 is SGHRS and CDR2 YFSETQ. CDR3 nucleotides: TGCGCCAGCAGCTCCGATAATCCGGGAGGTCGGGCAGATACGCAGTATTTT. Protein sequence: CASSSDNPGGRADTQYF.

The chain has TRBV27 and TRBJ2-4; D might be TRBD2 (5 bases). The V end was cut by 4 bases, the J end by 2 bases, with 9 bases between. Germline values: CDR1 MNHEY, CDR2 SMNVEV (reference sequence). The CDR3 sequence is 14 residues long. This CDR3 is CASSSRGTKNIQYF. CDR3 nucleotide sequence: TGTGCCAGCAGTTCGCGAGGGACCAAAAACATTCAGTACTTC.

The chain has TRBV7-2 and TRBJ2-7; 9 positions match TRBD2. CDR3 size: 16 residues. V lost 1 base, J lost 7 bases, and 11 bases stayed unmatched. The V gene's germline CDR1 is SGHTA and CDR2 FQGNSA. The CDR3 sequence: CASSLDGSGSDMEQYF. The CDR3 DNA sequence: TGTGCCAGCAGCTTAGATGGTAGCGGGAGTGATATGGAGCAGTACTTC. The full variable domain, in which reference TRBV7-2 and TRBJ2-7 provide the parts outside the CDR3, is GAGVSQSPSNKVTEKGKDVELRCDPISGHTALYWYRQSLGQGLEFLIYFQGNSAPDKSGLPSDRFSAERTGGSVSTLTIQRTQQEDSAVYLCASSLDGSGSDMEQYFGPGTRLTVT.

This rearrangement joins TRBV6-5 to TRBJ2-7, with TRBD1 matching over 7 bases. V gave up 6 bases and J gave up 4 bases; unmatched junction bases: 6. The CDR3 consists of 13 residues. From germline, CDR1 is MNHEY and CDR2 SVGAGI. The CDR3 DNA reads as TGTGCCAGCAGAAAAGGGGACAGATACGAGCAGTACTTC. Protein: CASRKGDRYEQYF.

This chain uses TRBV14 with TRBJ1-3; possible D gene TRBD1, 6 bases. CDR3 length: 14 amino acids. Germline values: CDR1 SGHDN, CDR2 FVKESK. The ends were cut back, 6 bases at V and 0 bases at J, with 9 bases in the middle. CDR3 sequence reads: CASSRDISGNTIYF. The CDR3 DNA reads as TGTGCCAGCAGTCGGGACATCTCTGGAAACACCATATATTTT.

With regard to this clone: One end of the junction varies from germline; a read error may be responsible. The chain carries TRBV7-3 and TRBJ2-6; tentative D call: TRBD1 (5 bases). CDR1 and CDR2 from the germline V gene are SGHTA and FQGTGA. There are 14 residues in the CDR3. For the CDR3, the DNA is TGTGCCAGCAGCTTGGGCGGTGGGGCCAACGTGCTGACTTTC. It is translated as CASSLGGGANVLTF.

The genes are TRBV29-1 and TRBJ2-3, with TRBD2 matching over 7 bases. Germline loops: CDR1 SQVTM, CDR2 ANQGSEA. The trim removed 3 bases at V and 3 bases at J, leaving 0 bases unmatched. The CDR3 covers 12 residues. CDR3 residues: CSVDGGTDTQYF. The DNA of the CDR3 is TGCAGCGTTGACGGGGGGACAGATACGCAGTATTTT.

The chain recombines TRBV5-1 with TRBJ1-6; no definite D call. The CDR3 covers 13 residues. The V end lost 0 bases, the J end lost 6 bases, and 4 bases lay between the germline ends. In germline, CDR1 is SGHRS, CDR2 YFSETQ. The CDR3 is CASSLVSNSPLHF. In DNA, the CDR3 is TGCGCCAGCAGCTTGGTCAGTAATTCACCCCTCCACTTT.

CDR3 sequence reads: CASSVASLAGAGAFF. The CDR3 coding sequence is TGTGCCAGCAGCGTAGCTAGCTTGGCAGGGGCTGGAGCTTTCTTT. The chain recombines TRBV9 with TRBJ1-1; maybe TRBD1 (6 bases). Between the trimmed V and J ends, which lost 0 bases and 10 bases, there was a span of 19 bases. This CDR3 region has 15 residues. Germline values: CDR1 SGDLS, CDR2 YYNGEE.

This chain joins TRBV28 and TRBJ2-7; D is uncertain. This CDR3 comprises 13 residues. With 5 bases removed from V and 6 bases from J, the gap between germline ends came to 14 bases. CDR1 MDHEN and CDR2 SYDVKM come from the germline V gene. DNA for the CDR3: TGTGCCAGCAGTCCTCCGGGTCGGCCCGAGCAGTACTTC. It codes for CASSPPGRPEQYF.

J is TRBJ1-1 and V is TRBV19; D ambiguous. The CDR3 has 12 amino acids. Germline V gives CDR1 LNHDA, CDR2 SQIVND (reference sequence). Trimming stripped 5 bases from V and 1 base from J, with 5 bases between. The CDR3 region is CASSVSNTEAFF. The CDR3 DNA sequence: TGTGCCAGTAGTGTATCGAACACTGAAGCTTTCTTT. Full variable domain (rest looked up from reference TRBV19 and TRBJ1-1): DGGITQSPKYLFRKEGQNVTLSCEQNLNHDAMYWYRQDPGQGLRLIYYSQIVNDFQKGDIAEGYSVSREKKESFPLTVTSAQKNPTAFYLCASSVSNTEAFFGQGTRLTVV.

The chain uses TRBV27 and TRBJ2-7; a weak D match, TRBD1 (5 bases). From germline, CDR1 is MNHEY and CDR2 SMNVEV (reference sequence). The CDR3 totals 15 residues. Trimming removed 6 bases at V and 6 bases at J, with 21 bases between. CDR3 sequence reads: CASRLSGFNVREQYF. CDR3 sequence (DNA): TGTGCCAGCAGGTTGTCAGGGTTTAACGTTCGCGAGCAGTACTTC.

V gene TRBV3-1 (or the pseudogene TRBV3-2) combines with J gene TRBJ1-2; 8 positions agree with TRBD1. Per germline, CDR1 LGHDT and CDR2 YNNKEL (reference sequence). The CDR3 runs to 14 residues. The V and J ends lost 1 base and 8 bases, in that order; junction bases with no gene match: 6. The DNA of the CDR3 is TGTGCCAGCAGCCAAGTCCAGGGGGCGCGGGGCTACACCTTC. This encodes CASSQVQGARGYTF.

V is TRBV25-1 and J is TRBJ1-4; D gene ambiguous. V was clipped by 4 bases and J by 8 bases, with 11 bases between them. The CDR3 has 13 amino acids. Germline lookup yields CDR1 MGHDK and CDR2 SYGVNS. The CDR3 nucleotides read TGTGCCAGCAGTGCCCCCATGAGCGAAAAACTGTTTTTT. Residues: CASSAPMSEKLFF.

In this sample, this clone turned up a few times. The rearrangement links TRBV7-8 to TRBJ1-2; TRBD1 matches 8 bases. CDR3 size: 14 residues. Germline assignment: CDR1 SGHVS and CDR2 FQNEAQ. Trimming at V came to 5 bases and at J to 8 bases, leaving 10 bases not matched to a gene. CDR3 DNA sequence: TGTGCCAGCAGCCCCCAGGACAGGGCCGGGGGCTACACCTTC. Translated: CASSPQDRAGGYTF.

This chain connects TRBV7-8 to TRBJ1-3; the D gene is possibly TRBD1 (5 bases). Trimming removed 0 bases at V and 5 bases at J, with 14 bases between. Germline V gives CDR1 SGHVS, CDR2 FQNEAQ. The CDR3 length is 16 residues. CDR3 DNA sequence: TGTGCCAGCAGCTTAGCGGTCAACAGGTTGAGAAACACCATATATTTT. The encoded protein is CASSLAVNRLRNTIYF.

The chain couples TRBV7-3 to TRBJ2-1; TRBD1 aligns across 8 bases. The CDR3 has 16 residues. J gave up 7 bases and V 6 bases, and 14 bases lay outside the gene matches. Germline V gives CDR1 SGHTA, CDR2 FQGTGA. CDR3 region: CASSLRQGSGSNEQFF. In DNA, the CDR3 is TGTGCCAGCAGTCTAAGACAGGGGAGTGGGTCTAATGAGCAGTTCTTC.

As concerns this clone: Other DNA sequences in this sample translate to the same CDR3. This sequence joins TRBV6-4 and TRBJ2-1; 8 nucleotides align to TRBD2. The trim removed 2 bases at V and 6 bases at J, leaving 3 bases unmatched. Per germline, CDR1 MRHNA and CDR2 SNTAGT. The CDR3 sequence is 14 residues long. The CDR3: CASSDRGLGNEQFF. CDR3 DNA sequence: TGTGCCAGCAGTGACCGGGGACTAGGCAATGAGCAGTTCTTC.

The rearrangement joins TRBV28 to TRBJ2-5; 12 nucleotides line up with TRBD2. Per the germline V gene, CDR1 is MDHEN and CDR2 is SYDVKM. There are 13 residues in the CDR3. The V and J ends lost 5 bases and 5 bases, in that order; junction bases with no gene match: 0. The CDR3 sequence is CASSTSGRETQYF. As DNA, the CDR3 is TGTGCCAGCAGTACTAGCGGGAGGGAGACCCAGTACTTC. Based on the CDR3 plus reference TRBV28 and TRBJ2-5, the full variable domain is DVKVTQSSRYLVKRTGEKVFLECVQDMDHENMFWYRQDPGLGLRLIYFSYDVKMKEKGDIPEGYSVSREKKERFSLILESASTNQTSMYLCASSTSGRETQYFGPGTRLLVL.

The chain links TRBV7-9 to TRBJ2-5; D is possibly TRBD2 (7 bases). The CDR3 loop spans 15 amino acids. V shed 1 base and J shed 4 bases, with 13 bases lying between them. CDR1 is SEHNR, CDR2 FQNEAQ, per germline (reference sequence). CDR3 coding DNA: TGTGCCAGCAGCTTAGAGGAGGGGGGGAGAGAGACCCAGTACTTC. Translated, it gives CASSLEEGGRETQYF.

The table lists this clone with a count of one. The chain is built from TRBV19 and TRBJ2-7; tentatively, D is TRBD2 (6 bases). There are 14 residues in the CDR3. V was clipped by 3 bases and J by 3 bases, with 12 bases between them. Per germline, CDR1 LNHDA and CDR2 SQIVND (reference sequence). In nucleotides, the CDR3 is TGTGCCAGTAGTATGGTCGGGAGTCTCTACGAGCAGTACTTC. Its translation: CASSMVGSLYEQYF.

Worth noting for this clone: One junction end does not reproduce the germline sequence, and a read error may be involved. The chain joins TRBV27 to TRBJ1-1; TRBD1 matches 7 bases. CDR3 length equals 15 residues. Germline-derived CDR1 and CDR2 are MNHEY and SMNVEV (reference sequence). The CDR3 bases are TGTGCCAGCAGTTTATCAGCACAGGGGAACGCTGAAGCTTTCTTT. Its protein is CASSLSAQGNAEAFF.

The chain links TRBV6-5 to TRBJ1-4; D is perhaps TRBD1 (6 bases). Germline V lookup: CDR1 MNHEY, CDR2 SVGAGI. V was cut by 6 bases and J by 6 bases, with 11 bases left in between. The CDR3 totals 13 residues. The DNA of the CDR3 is TGTGCCAGCAGGACAGGTCCAGATGAAAAACTGTTTTTT. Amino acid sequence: CASRTGPDEKLFF.

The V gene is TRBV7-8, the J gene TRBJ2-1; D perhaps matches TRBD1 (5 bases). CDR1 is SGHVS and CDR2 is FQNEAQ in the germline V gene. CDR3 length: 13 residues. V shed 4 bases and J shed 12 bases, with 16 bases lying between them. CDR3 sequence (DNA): TGTGCCAGCAGCTCAAGGACAATAGGCGCGCAGTTCTTC. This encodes CASSSRTIGAQFF. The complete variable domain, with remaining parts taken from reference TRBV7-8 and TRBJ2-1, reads GAGVSQSPRYKVAKRGQDVALRCDPISGHVSLFWYQQALGQGPEFLTYFQNEAQLDKSGLPSDRFFAERPEGSVSTLKIQRTQQEDSAVYLCASSSRTIGAQFFGPGTRLTVL.

CDR3 nucleotide sequence: TGTGCCAGCAGTTGGTCACTAGCGGACGGCACAGATACGCAGTATTTT. As protein: CASSWSLADGTDTQYF. The chain couples TRBV28 to TRBJ2-3; the match to TRBD2 covers 8 bases. V was pared by 4 bases and J by 1 base, with 7 bases of the junction left unmatched. The CDR3 spans 16 residues. Germline CDR1 and CDR2: MDHEN and SYDVKM.

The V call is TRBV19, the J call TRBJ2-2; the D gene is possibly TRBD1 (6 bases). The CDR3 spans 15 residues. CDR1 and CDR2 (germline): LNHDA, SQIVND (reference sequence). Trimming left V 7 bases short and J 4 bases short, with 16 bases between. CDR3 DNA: TGTGCCAGTACGGAATTAGACAGGTTCACCGGGGAGCTGTTTTTT. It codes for CASTELDRFTGELFF.

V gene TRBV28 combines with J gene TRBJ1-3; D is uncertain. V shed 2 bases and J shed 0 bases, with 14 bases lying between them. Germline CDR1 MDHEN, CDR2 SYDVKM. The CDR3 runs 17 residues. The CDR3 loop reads CASSLASGSLSGNTIYF. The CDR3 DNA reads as TGTGCCAGCAGTTTAGCGTCGGGGAGCCTCTCTGGAAACACCATATATTTT.

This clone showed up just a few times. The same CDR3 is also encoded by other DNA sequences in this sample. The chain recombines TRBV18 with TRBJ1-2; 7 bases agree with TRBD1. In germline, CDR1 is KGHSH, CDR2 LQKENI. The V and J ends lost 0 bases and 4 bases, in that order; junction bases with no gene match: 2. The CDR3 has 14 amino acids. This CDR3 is CASSPPGQSYGYTF. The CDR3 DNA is TGTGCCAGCTCACCACCGGGACAGAGCTATGGCTACACCTTC.